These T cell receptor beta chains were read from a single sample in a study of sequential checkpoint blockade in melanoma. Profiling relied on immunoSEQ multiplex PCR, and the TCRdb table lists in-frame clones only, not all of them. The sample holds 15,000 to 20,000 clones, over 70% seen once. Source: CD8+ T cells sorted from blood (inferred from file names), taken from a patient given nivolumab and ipilimumab in sequence. The receptors shown here come from a human donor with melanoma. Each CDR3 is given without its conserved first and last residue.

J,length,V,CDR3
TRBJ2-1,13,TRBV19,ASSIGGGTRNEQF
TRBJ2-7,11,TRBV11-2,ASSFTGSGEQY
TRBJ1-3,13,TRBV5-4,ASSPDRGSGNTIY
TRBJ2-7,14,TRBV5-6,ASSSLRTGPSYEQY
TRBJ1-5,12,TRBV6-5,ASSSRYSNQPQH
TRBJ2-3,12,TRBV28,ASSFLQGTDTQY
TRBJ1-5,15,TRBV28,ASNSFLGAPLEKAQH
TRBJ1-2,9,TRBV29-1,SVTEAHGYT
TRBJ2-7,13,TRBV7-9,ASSLEAAVSYEQY
TRBJ1-2,11,TRBV28,ASSWTANYGYT
TRBJ2-7,13,TRBV11-2,ASSPGAGPSYEQY
TRBJ1-2,12,TRBV28,ASSLSGRDYGYT
TRBJ2-7,13,TRBV9,ASSVGTSRAYEQY
TRBJ1-1,14,TRBV4-2,ASSQEDSMMNTEAF
TRBJ2-7,13,TRBV5-1,ASSLEGAGGDEQY
TRBJ1-1,11,TRBV28,ASGRQMNTEAF
TRBJ1-5,13,TRBV7-9,ASSLGAGEHQPQH
TRBJ2-7,14,TRBV4-2,ASSQAYGTSPYEQY
TRBJ1-5,17,TRBV6-1,ASSDFGTGGMLGNQPQH
TRBJ1-1,13,TRBV5-1,ASSFGQGMNTEAF
TRBJ1-1,12,TRBV27,ASSLAGARTEAF
TRBJ1-3,15,TRBV4-2,ASSQEWDSSSGNTIY
TRBJ1-1,13,TRBV5-1,ASSWVTGSVVEAF
TRBJ2-3,12,TRBV13,ASSSSGGADTQY
TRBJ2-6,11,TRBV6-1,AQRGGGANVLT
TRBJ1-4,13,TRBV15,ATSRRQGAKEKLF
TRBJ1-2,13,TRBV5-8,ASSLAPRVSYGYT
TRBJ2-2,14,TRBV19,ASMDRLQRGTGELF
TRBJ1-1,13,TRBV7-9,ASSSRRGLSNEAF
TRBJ2-7,13,TRBV6-6,ASSYGTGAYYEQY
TRBJ2-7,15,TRBV11-2,ASSLLPGDRPSYEQY